This record looks at one T cell receptor (beta chain) sequence and its context. These data come from a study of blood T cell repertoires in COVID-19. Whole-study context: Samples came from the United States, Italy and Spain, spanning acute and convalescent COVID-19. T cells, B-cell-depleted T cells, or PBMCs provided the cDNA or gDNA that served as material.

Using immunoSEQ multiplex PCR, the repertoire was profiled, and TCRdb retains in-frame clones only, with some absent. The table records about 150,000 clones, 85% to 95% of them present only once. Deletions cut 7 bases from V and 1 base from J, with 11 bases between. The CDR3 contains 14 residues. The V gene's germline CDR1 is MGHDK and CDR2 SYGVNS. The genes are TRBV25-1 and TRBJ1-3; D gene uncertain. Sequences were obtained from peripheral blood. This TCR derives from a man aged 45-60 years with acute or convalescent COVID-19. As DNA, the CDR3 is TGTGCCAGCACTACAGATGGTTCTGGAAACACCATATATTTT. The encoded protein is CASTTDGSGNTIYF.